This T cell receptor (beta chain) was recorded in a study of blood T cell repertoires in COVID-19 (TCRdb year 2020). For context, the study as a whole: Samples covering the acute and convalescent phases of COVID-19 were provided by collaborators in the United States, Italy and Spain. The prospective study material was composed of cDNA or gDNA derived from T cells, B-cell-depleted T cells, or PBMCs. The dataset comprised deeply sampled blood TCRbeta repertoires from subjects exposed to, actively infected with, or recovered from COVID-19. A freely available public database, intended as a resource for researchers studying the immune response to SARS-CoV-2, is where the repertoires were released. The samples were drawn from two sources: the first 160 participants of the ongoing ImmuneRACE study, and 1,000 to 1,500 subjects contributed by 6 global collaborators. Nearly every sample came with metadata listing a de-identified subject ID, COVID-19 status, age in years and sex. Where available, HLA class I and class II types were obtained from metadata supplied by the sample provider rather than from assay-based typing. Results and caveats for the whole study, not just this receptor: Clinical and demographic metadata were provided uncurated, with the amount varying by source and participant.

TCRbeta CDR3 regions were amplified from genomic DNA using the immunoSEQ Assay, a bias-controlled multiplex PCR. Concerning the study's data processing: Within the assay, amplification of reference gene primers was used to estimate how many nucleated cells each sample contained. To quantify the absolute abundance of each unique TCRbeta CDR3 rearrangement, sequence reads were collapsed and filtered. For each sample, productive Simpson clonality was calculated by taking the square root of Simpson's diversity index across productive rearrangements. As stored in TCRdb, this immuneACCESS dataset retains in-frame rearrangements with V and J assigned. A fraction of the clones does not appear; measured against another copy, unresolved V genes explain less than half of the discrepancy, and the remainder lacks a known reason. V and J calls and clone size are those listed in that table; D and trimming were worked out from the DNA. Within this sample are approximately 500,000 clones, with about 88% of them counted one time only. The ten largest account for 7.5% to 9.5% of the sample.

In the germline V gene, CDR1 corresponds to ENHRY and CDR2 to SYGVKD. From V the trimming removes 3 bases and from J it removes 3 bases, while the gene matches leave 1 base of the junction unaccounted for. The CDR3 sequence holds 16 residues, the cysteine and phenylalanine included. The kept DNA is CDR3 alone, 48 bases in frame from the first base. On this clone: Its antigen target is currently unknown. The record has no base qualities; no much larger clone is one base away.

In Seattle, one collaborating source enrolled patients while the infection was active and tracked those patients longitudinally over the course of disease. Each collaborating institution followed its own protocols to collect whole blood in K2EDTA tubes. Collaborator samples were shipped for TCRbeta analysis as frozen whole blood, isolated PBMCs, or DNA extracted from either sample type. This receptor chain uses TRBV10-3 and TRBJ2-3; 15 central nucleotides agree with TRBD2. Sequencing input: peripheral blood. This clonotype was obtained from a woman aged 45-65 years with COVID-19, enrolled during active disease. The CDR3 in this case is CAISEGLAGGTDTQYF. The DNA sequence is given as TGTGCCATCAGTGAAGGACTAGCGGGGGGGACAGATACGCAGTATTTT.